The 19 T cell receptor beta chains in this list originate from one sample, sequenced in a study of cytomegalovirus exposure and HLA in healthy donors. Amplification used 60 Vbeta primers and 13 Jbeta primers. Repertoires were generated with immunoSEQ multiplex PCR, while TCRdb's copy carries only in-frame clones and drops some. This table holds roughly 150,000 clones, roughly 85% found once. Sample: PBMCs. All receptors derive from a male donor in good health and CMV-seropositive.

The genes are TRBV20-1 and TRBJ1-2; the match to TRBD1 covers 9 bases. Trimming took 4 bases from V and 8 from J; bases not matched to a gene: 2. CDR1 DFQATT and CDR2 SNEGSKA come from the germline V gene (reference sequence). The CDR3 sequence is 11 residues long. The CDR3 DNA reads TGCAGTGCTACGGGACAGGGCGGCTACACCTTC. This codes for CSATGQGGYTF.

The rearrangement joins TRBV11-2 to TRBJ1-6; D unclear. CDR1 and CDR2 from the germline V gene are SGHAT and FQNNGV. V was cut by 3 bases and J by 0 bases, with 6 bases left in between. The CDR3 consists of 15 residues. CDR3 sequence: CASSLESSYNSPLHF. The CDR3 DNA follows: TGTGCCAGCAGCTTGGAGAGCTCCTATAATTCACCCCTCCACTTT.

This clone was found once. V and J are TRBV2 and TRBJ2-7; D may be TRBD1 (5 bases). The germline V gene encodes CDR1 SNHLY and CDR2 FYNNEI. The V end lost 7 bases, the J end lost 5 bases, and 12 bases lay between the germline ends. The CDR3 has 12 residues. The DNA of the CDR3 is TGTGCCAGCAAGCTGGACATCCACGAGCAGTACTTC. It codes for CASKLDIHEQYF.

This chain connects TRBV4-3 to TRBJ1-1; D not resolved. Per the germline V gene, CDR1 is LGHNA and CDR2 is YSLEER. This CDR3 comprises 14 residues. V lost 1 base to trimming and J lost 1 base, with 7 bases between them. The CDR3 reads CASSQAHGNTEAFF. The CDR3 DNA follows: TGCGCCAGCAGCCAAGCCCACGGGAACACTGAAGCTTTCTTT.

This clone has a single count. The CDR3 DNA reads TGTGCCAGCAGCGTAGGTATCGGCCTAGCGGGGGGTGGTGAGCAGTTCTTC. This translates into CASSVGIGLAGGGEQFF. V and J are TRBV9 and TRBJ2-1; 11 bases fit TRBD2. The V segment lost 0 bases and the J segment 9 bases; nucleotides outside the gene matches: 11. Germline V gene lookup returns CDR1 SGDLS and CDR2 YYNGEE. CDR3 length: 17 amino acids.

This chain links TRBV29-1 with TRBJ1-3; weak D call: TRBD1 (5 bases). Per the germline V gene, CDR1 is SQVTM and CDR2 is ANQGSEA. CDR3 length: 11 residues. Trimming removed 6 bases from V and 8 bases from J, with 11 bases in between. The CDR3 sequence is CSVPRGDTIYF. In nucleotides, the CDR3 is TGCAGCGTCCCTCGGGGGGACACCATATATTTT.

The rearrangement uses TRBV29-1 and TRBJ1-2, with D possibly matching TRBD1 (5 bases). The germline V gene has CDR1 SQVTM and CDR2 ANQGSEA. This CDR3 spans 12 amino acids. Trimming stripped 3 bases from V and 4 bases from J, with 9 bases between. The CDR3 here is CSVDRQSYGYTF. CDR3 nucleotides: TGCAGCGTTGACCGACAGTCCTATGGCTACACCTTC.

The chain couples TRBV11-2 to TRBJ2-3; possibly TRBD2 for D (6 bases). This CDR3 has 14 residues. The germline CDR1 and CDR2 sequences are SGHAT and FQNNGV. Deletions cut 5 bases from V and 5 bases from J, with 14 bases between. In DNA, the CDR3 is TGTGCCAGCAGCCTAACGGGACTTCGAGATACGCAGTATTTT. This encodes CASSLTGLRDTQYF.

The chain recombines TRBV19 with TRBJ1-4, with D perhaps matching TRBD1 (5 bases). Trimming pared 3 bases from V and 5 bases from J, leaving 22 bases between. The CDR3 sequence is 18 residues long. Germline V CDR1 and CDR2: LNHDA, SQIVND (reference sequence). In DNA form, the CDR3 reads TGTGCCAGTAGTATGGATGGGGATGGGGCAGACTCGAATGAAAAACTGTTTTTT. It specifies CASSMDGDGADSNEKLFF.

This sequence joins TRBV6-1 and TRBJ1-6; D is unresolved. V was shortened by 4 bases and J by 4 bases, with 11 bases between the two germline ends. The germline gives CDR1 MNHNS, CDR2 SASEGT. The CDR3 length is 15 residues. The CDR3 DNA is TGTGCCAGCAGTGGCCCGGGAACATATAATTCACCCCTCCACTTT. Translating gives CASSGPGTYNSPLHF.

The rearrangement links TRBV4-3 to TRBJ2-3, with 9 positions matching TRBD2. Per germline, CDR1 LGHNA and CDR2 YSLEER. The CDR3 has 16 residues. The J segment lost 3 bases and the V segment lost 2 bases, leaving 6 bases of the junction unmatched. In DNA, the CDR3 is TGCGCCAGCAGCCAAAGGGCGGGAGGGGTTACAGATACGCAGTATTTT. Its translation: CASSQRAGGVTDTQYF.

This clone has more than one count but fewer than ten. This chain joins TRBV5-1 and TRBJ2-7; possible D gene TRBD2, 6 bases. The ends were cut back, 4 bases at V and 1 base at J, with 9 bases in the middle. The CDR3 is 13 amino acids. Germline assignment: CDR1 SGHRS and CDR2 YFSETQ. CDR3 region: CASSGSGSYEQYF. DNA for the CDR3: TGCGCCAGCAGCGGTAGCGGATCCTACGAGCAGTACTTC.

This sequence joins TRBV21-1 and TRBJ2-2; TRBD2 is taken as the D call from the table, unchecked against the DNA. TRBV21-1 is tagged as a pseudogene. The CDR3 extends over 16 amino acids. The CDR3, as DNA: TGTGCCAGCAGCAAAGTCGTAAACTCCTACACCGGGGAGCTGTTTTTT. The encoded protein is CASSKVVNSYTGELFF.

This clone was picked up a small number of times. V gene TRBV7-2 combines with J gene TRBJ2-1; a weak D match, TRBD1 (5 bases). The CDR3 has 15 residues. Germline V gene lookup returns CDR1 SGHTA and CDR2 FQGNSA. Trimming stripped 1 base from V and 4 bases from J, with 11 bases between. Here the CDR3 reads CASSLDQGIYNEQFF. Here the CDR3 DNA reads TGTGCCAGCAGCTTAGACCAGGGAATATACAATGAGCAGTTCTTC.

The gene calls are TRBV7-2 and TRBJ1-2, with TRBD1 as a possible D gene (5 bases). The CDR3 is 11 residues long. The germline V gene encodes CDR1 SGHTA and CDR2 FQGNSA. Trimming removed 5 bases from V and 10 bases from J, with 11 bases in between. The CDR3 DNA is TGTGCCAGCAGCCCTAGGGGTGACTACACCTTC. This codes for CASSPRGDYTF.

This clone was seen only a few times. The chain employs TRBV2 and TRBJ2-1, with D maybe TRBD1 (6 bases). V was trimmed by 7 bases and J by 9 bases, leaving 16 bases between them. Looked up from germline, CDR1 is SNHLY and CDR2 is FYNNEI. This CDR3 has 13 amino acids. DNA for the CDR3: TGTGCCAGCAAGGACAGAAACGGCCCTGAGCAGTTCTTC. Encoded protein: CASKDRNGPEQFF.

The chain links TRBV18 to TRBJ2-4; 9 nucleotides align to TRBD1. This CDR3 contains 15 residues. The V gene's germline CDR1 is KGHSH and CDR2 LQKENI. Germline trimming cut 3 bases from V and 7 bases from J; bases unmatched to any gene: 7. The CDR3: CASSPSRQGGNIQYF. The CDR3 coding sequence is TGTGCCAGCTCACCGTCTAGACAGGGGGGGAACATTCAGTACTTC.

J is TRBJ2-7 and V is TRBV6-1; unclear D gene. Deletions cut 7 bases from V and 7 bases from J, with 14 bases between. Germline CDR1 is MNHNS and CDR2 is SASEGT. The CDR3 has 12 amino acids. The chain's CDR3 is CASTERAQEQYF. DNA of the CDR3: TGTGCCAGCACCGAGCGCGCCCAGGAGCAGTACTTC.

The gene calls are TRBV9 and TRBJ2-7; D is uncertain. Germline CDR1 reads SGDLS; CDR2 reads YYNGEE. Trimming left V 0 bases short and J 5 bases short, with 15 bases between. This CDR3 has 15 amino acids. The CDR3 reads CASSVGLRNPHEQYF. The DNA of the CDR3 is TGTGCCAGCAGCGTAGGACTCCGAAATCCCCACGAGCAGTACTTC.